This is a list of T cell receptor beta chains from one sample in a study of shared clonotypes between healthy human individuals. Using immunoSEQ multiplex PCR, the repertoire was profiled, and TCRdb retains in-frame clones only, with some absent. The sample contains around 1.9 million clones, approximately 94% of which appear only once. The sample consisted of naive CD8+ T cells from PBMCs. These receptors came from a man between 18 and 35 years old in good health. Some clones in this sample may be carry-over from other donors' samples. CDR3s include the opening cysteine and the closing phenylalanine or tryptophan. A D gene is named only where the DNA matches it firmly. Expanded clones get a size class; other rows say once, few or many, or leave the size out.

abundance	v_gene	j_gene	d_gene	CDR3nt	CDR3aa
-	TRBV25-1	TRBJ2-7	TRBD1	TGTGCCAGCAGTGACCCGACAGGGTTTCGCTACGAGCAGTACTTC	CASSDPTGFRYEQYF
-	TRBV9	TRBJ2-7	-	TGTGCCAGCAGCGTAGGGGGCAGCCCCTACGAGCAGTACTTC	CASSVGGSPYEQYF
-	TRBV28	TRBJ2-1	-	TGTGCCAGCAGCCCAACCTCCTACAATGAGCAGTTCTTC	CASSPTSYNEQFF
-	TRBV27	TRBJ2-1	-	TGTGCCAGCAGGCCTGACTACCAATACAATGAGCAGTTCTTC	CASRPDYQYNEQFF
-	TRBV11-2	TRBJ1-3	-	TGTGCCAGCAGCTCTTGGAAAATCAGGGGACCTGGAAACACCATATATTTT	CASSSWKIRGPGNTIYF
-	TRBV19	TRBJ2-7	-	TGTGCCAGTATAGGAGGAGCCGAGCAGTACTTC	CASIGGAEQYF
-	TRBV10-3	TRBJ1-4	-	TGTGCCATCTCTTCCTCGGGGGGCACTAATGAAAAACTGTTTTTT	CAISSSGGTNEKLFF
once	TRBV6-1	TRBJ2-1	TRBD2	TGTGCCAGCAGAGAATTTGTAGCGGGAGTGGGGAATGAGCAGTTCTTC	CASREFVAGVGNEQFF
-	TRBV4-1	TRBJ2-3	-	TGCGCCAGCAGCCAAGTAATCGATACGCAGTATTTT	CASSQVIDTQYF
-	TRBV27	TRBJ2-1	-	TGTGCCAGCAGTTCCGGCCACCTCTACTTCTTC	CASSSGHLYFF
-	TRBV5-6	TRBJ2-1	TRBD1	TGTGCCAGCAGCTTGGGAAGGGGGCTTCAGTTTGAGCAGTTCTTC	CASSLGRGLQFEQFF
-	TRBV14	TRBJ1-3	-	TGTGCCAGCAGCCAACACTTCGGGACGCCTTTTGGAAACACCATATATTTT	CASSQHFGTPFGNTIYF
-	TRBV4-3	TRBJ2-5	-	TGCGCCAGCAGCCAATCTGGGTTTGAGAGAGAGGACGAGACCCAGTACTTC	CASSQSGFEREDETQYF
-	TRBV12-5	TRBJ2-3	-	TGTGCTAGTGGTTTCGGCACAGATACGCAGTATTTT	CASGFGTDTQYF
-	TRBV9	TRBJ1-5	TRBD1	TGTGCCAGCAGCGGGGGACAGGGGGTACATCAGCCCCAGCATTTT	CASSGGQGVHQPQHF
-	TRBV27	TRBJ2-3	TRBD2	TGTGCCAGCAGTTTATCTAGGTGGGAGGGCTTGTCAGATACGCAGTATTTT	CASSLSRWEGLSDTQYF
-	TRBV7-8	TRBJ2-5	TRBD2	TGTGCCAGCAGTCCTCCCGCCTACGGGAGGGTTGAGACCCAGTACTTC	CASSPPAYGRVETQYF
-	TRBV15	TRBJ2-5	TRBD2	TGTGCCACCAGCAGCGGGACTAGCCCAGAGACCCAGTACTTC	CATSSGTSPETQYF
-	TRBV5-1	TRBJ2-7	-	TGCGCCAGCAGCTTAGATCCAGACTCCTACGAGCAGTACTTC	CASSLDPDSYEQYF
-	TRBV10-2	TRBJ2-7	TRBD1	TGCGCCAGCAGTGAGACCCCCGGGACAGGTATCGTTTACGAGCAGTACTTC	CASSETPGTGIVYEQYF
once	TRBV5-8	TRBJ2-1	-	TGTGCCAGCAGCTTACGGGGAGTATGGAATGAGCAGTTCTTC	CASSLRGVWNEQFF
many	TRBV7-3	TRBJ2-2	-	TGTGCCAGCAGCTTAGGGGGGCCCACCGGGGAGCTGTTTTTT	CASSLGGPTGELFF
-	TRBV30	TRBJ2-7	TRBD1	TGTGCCTGGAACTGGGCCGGGACAGGCACCTACGAGCAGTACTTC	CAWNWAGTGTYEQYF
-	TRBV7-9	TRBJ1-3	TRBD1	TGTGCCAGCAGCTTGCAGGGGGGTAGAAACACCATATATTTT	CASSLQGGRNTIYF
-	TRBV6-5	TRBJ1-2	TRBD1	TGTGCCAGCAGTTCGACAGGGGCCTGGAATGGCTACACCTTC	CASSSTGAWNGYTF
-	TRBV2	TRBJ2-1	-	TGTGCCAGCAAGACTATAGCAGATGAGCAGTTCTTC	CASKTIADEQFF
-	TRBV27	TRBJ1-5	-	TGTGCCAGCAGACCAACAGGGATTAGCAATCAGCCCCAGCATTTT	CASRPTGISNQPQHF
-	TRBV19	TRBJ1-1	-	TGTGCCAGTAGTATTGGGCAGGGAGCTGAAGCTTTCTTT	CASSIGQGAEAFF
-	TRBV19	TRBJ2-3	TRBD1	TGTGCCAGTAGTATGCTAGGGACAGCAAGTAATACGCAGTATTTT	CASSMLGTASNTQYF
-	TRBV19	TRBJ2-5	TRBD2	TGTGCCAGTAGTATTAGGTTCGGGGGGGCCCTCCAAGAGACCCAGTACTTC	CASSIRFGGALQETQYF
-	TRBV6-1	TRBJ2-7	TRBD2	TGTGCCAGCGGGGATTTGGCGGGAGGCCCCTACGAGCAGTACTTC	CASGDLAGGPYEQYF
-	TRBV28	TRBJ2-3	-	TGTGCCAGCAGTTTAGAGGCGGAGACTAGCACAGATACGCAGTATTTT	CASSLEAETSTDTQYF
-	TRBV7-2	TRBJ2-7	TRBD2	TGTGCCAGCAGCTTAACTAGCGGTTACGAGCAGTACTTC	CASSLTSGYEQYF